This TCR beta chain is drawn from a study of OX40 agonist ivuxolimab in advanced cancers. Regarding the research as a whole: Ivuxolimab was an agonistic, fully human IgG2 monoclonal antibody directed against OX40 (CD134), a costimulatory receptor. Intravenous ivuxolimab was administered to patients every 2 weeks at six dose levels: 0.01, 0.1, 0.3, 1.5, 3 and 10 mg/kg. Three dose-escalation patients achieved partial responses, one with hepatocellular carcinoma and two with cutaneous melanoma. Prior anti-PD-1, anti-PD-L1 or anti-CTLA-4 therapy was permitted, and checkpoint inhibitors had been received by more than 35% of dose-escalation patients. A male proportion of 82.7% and a mean age of around 60 years, ranging from roughly 23 to 90, were recorded for the dose-escalation cohort. Of the roughly 54 dose-escalation patients, hepatocellular carcinoma was present in about 20, melanoma in around 15, renal cell carcinoma in 9 and head and neck cancer in 9. Peripheral TCRbeta sequencing aimed to test whether ivuxolimab altered TCR sequence diversity and caused clonal T-cell expansion. The paper covers the monotherapy dose-escalation part of the phase I ivuxolimab trial, which included N ≈ 50 patients. Paper-wide results and their limitations: In partial responders in the 0.1-3.0 mg/kg groups, normalized peripheral clonal expansion was found to be among the lowest, especially among CD8+ T cells. Clonal expansion of both CD4+ and CD8+ blood T cells was observed from baseline to week 6 at doses 0.1 to 3.0 mg/kg. Low levels of normalized T-cell clonal expansion were also seen in some nonresponding patients. After ivuxolimab, expanded clones were on average more numerous among CD8+ T cells than among CD4+ T cells. The antigen specificity of the clonally expanded peripheral T cells was not determined.

Remarks on this clone: Which antigen it targets is not known. Within one base of it there is no much larger clone, and no base qualities were kept.

Genomic DNA was extracted from sorted cells for sequencing of the TCRbeta CDR3 region. TCRbeta CDR3 regions were sequenced using the immunoSEQ Assay. The immuneACCESS repertoire file appears here via TCRdb, limited to in-frame rearrangements. These files lack a portion of the clones; in checked studies, under half of the deficit traces to unresolved V genes, and the cause of the others is not known. The sample has some 41,000 clones on record, 70% to 90% of them singletons. The biggest ten clones account for about 0.6% of the sample. Patients with a history of autoimmune disease or receiving systemic immunosuppression were excluded from the trial. Peripheral blood for TCR sequencing was collected from all dose cohorts at baseline, on cycle 4 day 1, and on cycle 7 day 1. The samples were taken from a phase I, first-in-human, multicenter, open-label dose-escalation trial of ivuxolimab. Adults with locally advanced or metastatic head and neck squamous cell, hepatocellular, melanoma or renal cell carcinoma were enrolled in the trial. CD4+ and CD8+ T cells were sorted separately from peripheral blood before TCR sequencing.

CDR1 is given as SGHDN and CDR2 as FVKESK, both from the germline V gene. V and J are truncated by 5 bases and 4 bases respectively, leaving an intervening sequence of 11 bases. Measured from the cysteine to the phenylalanine, the CDR3 is 13 residues long. The read is trimmed to its CDR3 DNA, 39 bases read in frame from base 1. The chain links TRBV14 with TRBJ1-1; a weak D assignment points to TRBD1 (6 bases agree). This receptor was identified in an adult with an advanced solid tumor such as melanoma, head and neck, liver or kidney cancer. The sequencing used CD4+ or CD8+ T cells sorted from blood, collected in a trial of the OX40 agonist ivuxolimab. The sequence in DNA is TGTGCCAGCAGCTCGGACAGTGCCACTGAAGCTTTCTTT. Its protein is CASSSDSATEAFF.